The rows below give T cell receptor beta chains drawn from one sample of a study of T cell responses to AZD1222 COVID-19 vaccine. Sequencing was performed with immunoSEQ multiplex PCR; in TCRdb, only in-frame clones are kept and a portion is missing. The sample shows approximately 75,000 clones, roughly 84% of them seen only once. Sequenced material: peripheral blood, taken 28 days after the second AZD1222 dose. The receptor source for this set is an adult who received the AZD1222 COVID-19 vaccine. CDR3s include the opening cysteine and the closing phenylalanine or tryptophan. A D gene is named only where the DNA matches it firmly. Clone size is stated in some rows and not others, as once, few, many or a class when expanded.

>NA|13|TRBJ1-5|NA|TRBV19
TGTGCCAGTAGTGGCCAGGAAGATCAGCCCCAGCATTTT
CASSGQEDQPQHF
>NA|12|TRBJ1-2|NA|TRBV30
TGTGCCTGGAGTGTGGGAGGAGCTGGCTACACCTTC
CAWSVGGAGYTF
>NA|13|TRBJ1-1|NA|TRBV7-3
TGTGCCAGCAGCCAAGGATTTGCGACTGAAGCTTTCTTT
CASSQGFATEAFF
>NA|16|TRBJ1-1|NA|TRBV7-3
TGTGCCAGCAGTCCAAACCTCCGGGGGCGGAACACTGAAGCTTTCTTT
CASSPNLRGRNTEAFF
>NA|17|TRBJ2-1|NA|TRBV5-1
TGCGCCAGCAGCGCAAGACAGGAGAGATTCTCCTACAATGAGCAGTTCTTC
CASSARQERFSYNEQFF
>TRBD1|14|TRBJ1-6|NA|TRBV5-1
TGCGCCAGCAGCGGGGGACAGAACAATTCACCCCTCCACTTT
CASSGGQNNSPLHF
>NA|14|TRBJ2-3|NA|TRBV7-3
TGTGCCAGCAGCTTAAACCCGTCCCTAGATACGCAGTATTTT
CASSLNPSLDTQYF
>NA|16|TRBJ2-5|NA|TRBV6-1
TGTGCCAGCAGTGAAGTGTATAGAGGGCAAATGGAGACCCAGTACTTC
CASSEVYRGQMETQYF
>NA|12|TRBJ2-7|NA|TRBV29-1
TGCAGCGTTGCCGGCAGCTCCTACGAGCAGTACTTC
CSVAGSSYEQYF
>NA|13|TRBJ1-1|NA|TRBV7-9
TGTGCCAGCAGCGAAAGAACAGGGCCTGAAGCTTTCTTT
CASSERTGPEAFF
>NA|13|TRBJ1-5|once|TRBV30
TGTGCCTGGAGTGTCGACAGCAATCAGCCCCAGCATTTT
CAWSVDSNQPQHF
>NA|14|TRBJ2-5|NA|TRBV10-3
TGTGCCATCAGTGAGTCGGGGTTGGAAGAGACCCAGTACTTC
CAISESGLEETQYF
>NA|13|TRBJ2-1|NA|TRBV23-1
TGCGCCAGGCAGGGGAAGACCTACAATGAGCAGTTCTTC
CARQGKTYNEQFF
>NA|13|TRBJ1-3|NA|TRBV7-2
TGTGCCAGCAGCTTAAAAGCGGGAAACACCATATATTTT
CASSLKAGNTIYF
>NA|17|TRBJ2-3|NA|TRBV5-1
TGCGCCAGCAGCTTGGAGGGACGGATGACTAGCACAGATACGCAGTATTTT
CASSLEGRMTSTDTQYF
>NA|14|TRBJ1-5|NA|TRBV4-1
TGCGCCAGCAGCCAAGGGCGAGGTGATCAGCCCCAGCATTTT
CASSQGRGDQPQHF
>NA|12|TRBJ2-7|NA|TRBV2
TGTGCCAGCACTTTTGCCGGCTACGAGCAGTACTTC
CASTFAGYEQYF
>NA|15|TRBJ1-3|NA|TRBV19
TGTGCCAGTAGTATTTTCTCCGGCTCTGGAAACACCATATATTTT
CASSIFSGSGNTIYF
>TRBD1|14|TRBJ2-7|NA|TRBV18
TGTGCCAGCTGTGACCGGGACAGGGGGCGAGAGCAGTACTTC
CASCDRDRGREQYF
>NA|15|TRBJ2-2|NA|TRBV6-5
TGTGCCAGCCGATCCGGGACCTTGGGGACCGGGGAGCTGTTTTTT
CASRSGTLGTGELFF
>TRBD2|20|TRBJ2-4|NA|TRBV9
TGTGCCAGCAGCCAATCCCATAGCGGGGGGGCCGATGGAACCAAAAACATTCAGTACTTC
CASSQSHSGGADGTKNIQYF
>NA|13|TRBJ2-7|NA|TRBV7-2
TGTGCCAGCAGATTTAGGCAGGACAGCGGCACGTACTTC
CASRFRQDSGTYF
>TRBD1|14|TRBJ2-7|NA|TRBV29-1
TGCAGCGTTGGAATCGGGACAGGGTATTACGAGCAGTACTTC
CSVGIGTGYYEQYF
>NA|14|TRBJ1-2|NA|TRBV10-3
TGTGCCATCAGTGAACAGGGCGACCGCTATGGCTACACCTTC
CAISEQGDRYGYTF
>NA|13|TRBJ1-1|NA|TRBV12-5
TGTGCTAGTGGTTTGGGGACGAACACTGAAGCTTTCTTT
CASGLGTNTEAFF
>TRBD2|15|TRBJ2-3|NA|TRBV25-1
TGTGCCAGCATCGCGGGCGGGGGTAGCACAGATACGCAGTATTTT
CASIAGGGSTDTQYF
>NA|12|TRBJ2-1|NA|TRBV7-9
TGTGCCAGCAATACACACTACAATGAGCAGTTCTTC
CASNTHYNEQFF
>TRBD1|14|TRBJ1-1|NA|TRBV30
TGTGCCTCGGGGGAAGGACAGGTGACCCCTGAAGCTTTCTTT
CASGEGQVTPEAFF
>NA|18|TRBJ1-4|NA|TRBV18
TGTGCCAGCTCACGAATAGGGGGGGTAACGACAACTAATGAAAAACTGTTTTTT
CASSRIGGVTTTNEKLFF
>NA|12|TRBJ1-4|NA|TRBV12-3/TRBV12-4
TGTGCCAGCAGTTTAGTTCCCGAAAAACTGTTTTTT
CASSLVPEKLFF
>NA|14|TRBJ2-3|NA|TRBV7-3
TGTGCCAGCAGCTTTTCGACTAGTCGAGATACGCAGTATTTT
CASSFSTSRDTQYF
>NA|13|TRBJ1-2|NA|TRBV12-3/TRBV12-4
TGTGCCAGCAGCCGGGACGGTAACTATGGCTACACCTTC
CASSRDGNYGYTF
>NA|14|TRBJ1-4|NA|TRBV27
TGTGCCAGCATGTCTGTCCAATCAGGGGAAAAACTGTTTTTT
CASMSVQSGEKLFF
>NA|16|TRBJ2-6|NA|TRBV4-1
TGCGCCAGCAGCCACAGGGCCCTCTCTGGGGCCAACGTCCTGACTTTC
CASSHRALSGANVLTF
>NA|15|TRBJ2-1|few|TRBV5-4
TGTGCCAGCAGCCGGGGGACAGAGGGCTACAATGAGCAGTTCTTC
CASSRGTEGYNEQFF
>NA|13|TRBJ1-3|NA|TRBV6-1
TGTGCCAGCAGTGAAGCGAAGGGAAGGACCATATATTTT
CASSEAKGRTIYF
>NA|12|TRBJ1-6|NA|TRBV6-5
TGTGCCATAGAACCACGGAATTCACCCCTCCACTTT
CAIEPRNSPLHF
>NA|15|TRBJ2-1|NA|TRBV7-3
TGTGCCAGCAGCCAACCGGGCGGGGACTACAATGAGCAGTTCTTC
CASSQPGGDYNEQFF
>NA|13|TRBJ1-1|NA|TRBV7-2
TGTGCCAGCAGGCTCGGTTGGGCCGCTGAAGCTTTCTTT
CASRLGWAAEAFF
>TRBD2|13|TRBJ2-5|NA|TRBV2
TGTGCCAGTATAGGGACTAGCGGACGGACCCAGTACTTC
CASIGTSGRTQYF
>TRBD2|15|TRBJ2-7|NA|TRBV7-2
TGTGCCAGCAGCCCCTCTAGCGGGACCCGCTACGAGCAGTACTTC
CASSPSSGTRYEQYF
>TRBD1|16|TRBJ1-1|once|TRBV9
TGTGCCAGCAGCGTAGGGACAGGGGCTATGAACACTGAAGCTTTCTTT
CASSVGTGAMNTEAFF